The rows below give T cell receptor beta chains drawn from one sample of a study of OX40 agonist ivuxolimab in advanced cancers. The table came from immunoSEQ multiplex PCR; TCRdb's copy has only in-frame clones and leaves some out. The sample consists of 45,000 to 60,000 clones, about 93% of them appearing once. The sequencing used CD4+ or CD8+ T cells sorted from blood, collected in a trial of the OX40 agonist ivuxolimab. The source is an adult with an advanced solid tumor such as melanoma, head and neck, liver or kidney cancer. Both conserved end residues are part of each CDR3. The D gene is left open where the match is weak.

V,D,CDR3
TRBV19,TRBD1,CASRLDREGNQPQHF
TRBV28,NA,CASSSEGEETQYF
TRBV5-6,NA,CASSRAGEGGTEQFF
TRBV9,NA,CASSDSLLSGPTDTQYF
TRBV28,NA,CASSLAEGGPTNEKLFF
TRBV27,NA,CASSFSSGTRAYEQYF
TRBV6-5,NA,CASSGYQETQYF
TRBV28,TRBD1,CASSSPGQGPYEQYF
TRBV4-3,NA,CASSQDTSSSFEQYF
TRBV19,NA,CASSIGQGFMNTEAFF
TRBV7-9,NA,CASSFDTIYF
TRBV4-3,NA,CASSQDSQRVLSSSYNEQFF
TRBV9,TRBD1,CASSVEGQGLYEQFF
TRBV7-3,TRBD1,CASSLLGGGTEAFF
TRBV19,TRBD2,CASSTLAGGYNEQFF
TRBV4-1,NA,CASSQALGDTQYF
TRBV28,NA,CASKGTRELFF
TRBV27,TRBD2,CASSLGLAAYEQYF
TRBV2,NA,CASSEQDGDTQYF
TRBV15,NA,CATSRDRGNEQYF
TRBV7-6,TRBD1,CASSQAGQGGSTEAFF
TRBV5-7,TRBD1,CASSGRDRATYEQYF
TRBV14,NA,CASSQDAGTEAFF